These 15 T cell receptor beta chains were all obtained from the same sample, sequenced in a study of long-term antiretroviral therapy in people with HIV. immunoSEQ v3.0 was run at survey level. TCRdb keeps only in-frame clones here, not all; method: immunoSEQ multiplex PCR. The sample records approximately 21,000 clones, roughly 82% being singletons. Sample: unsorted PBMCs, taken around 6 years after starting antiretroviral therapy. Receptors originate from a young man with HIV.

V gene TRBV4-1 combines with J gene TRBJ1-5; 7 nucleotides agree with TRBD1. This CDR3 is 16 amino acids long. The ends lost 2 bases at V and 0 bases at J; junction bases unmatched: 4. Germline V gene sequence: CDR1 MGHRA, CDR2 YSYEKL. The CDR3 sequence is CASSQTGTVSNQPQHF. The CDR3 DNA is TGCGCCAGCAGCCAAACCGGGACAGTTAGCAATCAGCCCCAGCATTTT.

This chain uses TRBV5-8 with TRBJ1-1; D ambiguous. The CDR3 is made up of 11 amino acids. The germline CDR1 and CDR2 sequences are SGHTS and YDEGEE. The V end lost 1 base, the J end lost 11 bases, and 9 bases lay between the germline ends. CDR3 nucleotides: TGTGCCAGCAGCTTGCGCGGCTCGGCTTTCTTT. Amino acids: CASSLRGSAFF.

V is TRBV6-5 and J is TRBJ2-1; D is possibly TRBD1 (6 bases). From germline, CDR1 is MNHEY and CDR2 SVGAGI. V shed 0 bases and J shed 3 bases, with 12 bases lying between them. This CDR3 contains 16 residues. The chain's CDR3 is CASSYSVQGSYNEQFF. The CDR3 DNA reads as TGTGCCAGCAGTTACTCTGTCCAGGGGAGCTACAATGAGCAGTTCTTC.

The rearrangement uses TRBV6-6 and TRBJ1-5, with a possible D match to TRBD1 (6 bases). Germline V gives CDR1 MNHNY, CDR2 SVGAGI (reference sequence). This CDR3 has 16 residues. Trimming removed 2 bases from V and 4 bases from J, with 15 bases in between. This CDR3 reads CASSYPAGGANQPQHF. The CDR3 DNA reads TGTGCCAGCAGTTACCCCGCGGGGGGCGCAAATCAGCCCCAGCATTTT.

The gene calls are TRBV5-1 and TRBJ2-1, with 10 bases aligning to TRBD1. CDR3 length equals 15 residues. V shed 0 bases and J 4 bases; nucleotides not matched to a gene: 1. Per germline, CDR1 SGHRS and CDR2 YFSETQ. In DNA, the CDR3 is TGCGCCAGCAGCTTGGGGGGACAGGGGTACAATGAGCAGTTCTTC. Its protein product is CASSLGGQGYNEQFF.

The V and J genes are TRBV4-3 and TRBJ2-3; TRBD2 aligns across 8 bases. This CDR3 contains 16 residues. CDR1 is LGHNA and CDR2 is YSLEER in the germline V gene. V lost 1 base, J lost 4 bases, and 7 bases stayed unmatched. The CDR3 is CASSQVRGVGPDTQYF. CDR3 sequence (DNA): TGCGCCAGCAGCCAAGTGCGGGGGGTTGGCCCAGATACGCAGTATTTT.

This clone was observed a few times. V gene TRBV27 combines with J gene TRBJ2-7; 8 bases line up with TRBD1. Unmatched junction bases numbered 5, after V lost 4 bases and J lost 3 bases. The length of the CDR3 is 14 residues. The V gene's germline CDR1 is MNHEY and CDR2 SMNVEV (reference sequence). The CDR3 protein is CASSSGTGLYEQYF. DNA of the CDR3: TGTGCCAGCAGTTCCGGGACAGGACTCTACGAGCAGTACTTC.

The CDR3: CASSVGRYSGNTIYF. The CDR3 DNA reads TGTGCCAGCAGCGTGGGACGGTACTCTGGAAACACCATATATTTT. The J gene is TRBJ1-3, the V gene TRBV9; a possible D gene is TRBD1 (5 bases). Looked up from germline, CDR1 is SGDLS and CDR2 is YYNGEE. The V end was cut by 2 bases, the J end by 0 bases, with 9 bases between. The CDR3 totals 15 residues.

The chain recombines TRBV28 with TRBJ1-4; D remains ambiguous. The germline gives CDR1 MDHEN, CDR2 SYDVKM. The CDR3 is 16 residues long. The V gene lost 6 bases and the J gene lost 3 bases, with 17 bases spanning the gap. CDR3 DNA sequence: TGTGCCAGCAGCGAGAGTAATGCTGGGGCTAATGAAAAACTGTTTTTT. Translation gives CASSESNAGANEKLFF.

This chain joins TRBV11-2 and TRBJ2-7; a possible D gene is TRBD1 (6 bases). Per the germline V gene, CDR1 is SGHAT and CDR2 is FQNNGV. The CDR3 sequence is 16 residues long. Trimming took 0 bases from V and 4 from J, leaving 16 bases between them. The CDR3: CASSLEGAAGLYEQYF. CDR3 nucleotide sequence: TGTGCCAGCAGCTTAGAGGGGGCAGCCGGCCTATACGAGCAGTACTTC.

V and J are TRBV4-3 and TRBJ2-7; 7 positions match TRBD2. The V and J ends lost 0 bases and 3 bases, in that order; junction bases with no gene match: 5. This CDR3 has 15 residues. CDR1 and CDR2 (germline): LGHNA, YSLEER. The CDR3 nucleotides read TGCGCCAGCAGCCAAGATGTGGGGGGGGGCTACGAGCAGTACTTC. This encodes CASSQDVGGGYEQYF.

This clone was seen a few times. This chain links TRBV7-8 with TRBJ1-1; D remains unclear. Trimming stripped 2 bases from V and 3 bases from J, with 16 bases between. The CDR3 is 16 amino acids. Germline V gene sequence: CDR1 SGHVS, CDR2 FQNEAQ. The CDR3 coding sequence is TGTGCCAGCAGCTTAAGCGGTGACATTGGGTACACTGAAGCTTTCTTT. Its protein product is CASSLSGDIGYTEAFF.

The chain is built from TRBV6-4 and TRBJ2-2, with 9 bases matching TRBD2. J was trimmed by 3 bases and V by 4 bases; bases with no gene match: 0. The CDR3 length is 14 residues. The V gene's germline CDR1 is MRHNA and CDR2 SNTAGT. The DNA for the CDR3 is TGTGCCAGCAGTGCTAGCGGGGACACCGGGGAGCTGTTTTTT. Residues: CASSASGDTGELFF.

The rearrangement uses TRBV5-4 and TRBJ2-1, with TRBD1 identical over 7 bases. Germline V gene data show CDR1 as SGHNT and CDR2 as YYREEE (reference sequence). CDR3 length equals 14 residues. V lost 7 bases to trimming and J lost 5 bases; unmatched junction nucleotides: 9. The CDR3 sequence: CASRGQPNHNEQFF. Written as DNA, the CDR3 is TGTGCCAGCCGGGGACAGCCGAACCACAATGAGCAGTTCTTC.

As for this clone: Germline and junction disagree at one end, which may indicate a read error. The chain carries TRBV9 and TRBJ1-2, with D tentatively TRBD1 (6 bases). Looked up from germline, CDR1 is SGDLS and CDR2 is YYNGEE. The CDR3 is 13 amino acids. CDR3 bases: TGTGCCAGCACCGGACCAGAAACAGGGAATTCTCGTTTC. This codes for CASTGPETGNSRF.